Following are 16 T cell receptor beta chains from one sample sequenced in a study of T cells in Graves' hyperthyroidism and ophthalmopathy. Amplified TCR beta CDR3 regions derived from RNA transcripts. The study used the HTBI primer set for a first-round RT-PCR of the TCR CDR3. TCRdb fed the multiplex PCR reads into MiXCR, producing one record per CDR3 protein. This table holds under 550,000 distinct CDR3 sequences, about 20% found once. The sequenced sample was blood. Receptor source: a man between 40 and 49 years old with Graves' ophthalmopathy.

This clonotype was picked up many times. The J gene is TRBJ2-7, the V gene TRBV20-1; the match to TRBD2 covers 7 bases. After removal of 1 base from V and 2 bases from J, the junction contained 5 bases not matched to a gene. The CDR3 length is 14 residues. Germline CDR1 reads DFQATT; CDR2 reads SNEGSKA (reference sequence). The CDR3 nucleotides are TGCAGTGCTAGAGCCCGCCTAGCGGCCTACGAGCAGTACTTC. As protein: CSARARLAAYEQYF.

This clonotype appeared many times. The chain combines TRBV18 with TRBJ2-5; D is unclear. This CDR3 is built from 14 residues. Germline V CDR1 and CDR2: KGHSH, LQKENI. V lost 0 bases, J lost 4 bases, and 9 bases lay in between. CDR3 bases: TGTGCCAGCTCACCACCGTCGGTCATAGAGACCCAGTACTTC. Its translation is CASSPPSVIETQYF.

As DNA, the CDR3 is TGTGCCAGCAGCCCGATCCTCCGGGACGGCGGGGAGCTGTTTTTT. The encoded protein is CASSPILRDGGELFF. This chain links TRBV11-2 with TRBJ2-2; D is perhaps TRBD1 or TRBD2 (5 bases each). CDR1 SGHAT and CDR2 FQNNGV come from the germline V gene. V gave up 5 bases and J gave up 7 bases, with 17 bases separating them. The CDR3 has 15 residues. The full variable domain, its missing parts supplied by reference TRBV11-2 and TRBJ2-2, is EAGVAQSPRYKIIEKRQSVAFWCNPISGHATLYWYQQILGQGPKLLIQFQNNGVVDDSQLPKDRFSAERLKGVDSTLKIQPAKLEDSAVYLCASSPILRDGGELFFGEGSRLTVL.

The rearrangement links TRBV6-2 or TRBV6-3 to TRBJ1-5; 10 nucleotides align to TRBD1. The J segment lost 7 bases and the V segment lost 0 bases, leaving 9 bases of the junction unmatched. The germline V gene encodes CDR1 MNHEY and CDR2 SVGEGT. This CDR3 has 17 amino acids. CDR3 amino acids: CASSYSRGQGNEQPQHF. The DNA for the CDR3 is TGTGCCAGCAGTTACTCCCGGGGACAGGGGAATGAACAGCCCCAGCATTTT.

The V and J genes are TRBV6-1 and TRBJ1-5, with no clear D. CDR1 MNHNS and CDR2 SASEGT come from the germline V gene. The CDR3 runs to 14 residues. Deletions cut 7 bases from V and 0 bases from J, with 10 bases between. CDR3 bases: TGTGCCAGCAACGAACCTTATAGCAATCAGCCCCAGCATTTT. It yields the protein CASNEPYSNQPQHF.

This clonotype has at least ten counts. This sequence joins TRBV3-1 and TRBJ2-7, with 10 bases aligning to TRBD2. V lost 4 bases and J lost 3; bases outside the gene matches: 6. Looked up from germline, CDR1 is LGHDT and CDR2 is YNNKEL (reference sequence). CDR3 length equals 15 residues. Here the CDR3 DNA reads TGTGCCAGCAGCCCTGGACTAGCGGTGAGCTACGAGCAGTACTTC. This sequence encodes CASSPGLAVSYEQYF.

V is TRBV7-3 and J is TRBJ2-1, with 10 bases matching TRBD2. CDR3 length: 20 amino acids. Trimming took 2 bases from V and 0 from J; bases not matched to a gene: 13. Germline assignment: CDR1 SGHTA and CDR2 FQGTGA. CDR3 nucleotides: TGTGCCAGCAGCTTAGGGGTAGCGGGGGGCAAAAGCAGCTCCTACAATGAGCAGTTCTTC. It encodes CASSLGVAGGKSSSYNEQFF.

The chain recombines TRBV24-1 with TRBJ2-2; 12 nucleotides align to TRBD2. Trimming cost V 2 bases and J 6 bases; bases outside gene matches: 9. The CDR3 contains 18 residues. The V gene's germline CDR1 is KGHDR and CDR2 SFDVKD. CDR3 DNA: TGTGCCACCAGTGATTCAGTTCCGACTAGCGGGAGCCCCGGGGAGCTGTTTTTT. It is translated as CATSDSVPTSGSPGELFF.

This clonotype was counted ten times or more. The chain combines TRBV27 with TRBJ2-5; 9 bases map to TRBD2. This CDR3 comprises 16 residues. From germline, CDR1 is MNHEY and CDR2 SMNVEV (reference sequence). Trimming cost V 5 bases and J 1 base; bases outside gene matches: 8. CDR3 in DNA: TGTGCCAGCAGTCCCAGACTAGCGGCGTCCCAAGAGACCCAGTACTTC. It codes for CASSPRLAASQETQYF.

The chain recombines TRBV15 with TRBJ2-3; 15 positions agree with TRBD2. The germline gives CDR1 LNHNV, CDR2 YYDKDF (reference sequence). Unmatched junction bases numbered 7, after V lost 0 bases and J lost 6 bases. The CDR3 consists of 18 residues. The CDR3 loop reads CATSRDKGLAGGRDTQYF. The CDR3 DNA reads as TGTGCCACCAGCAGAGATAAGGGACTAGCGGGGGGCCGGGATACGCAGTATTTT.

This clonotype was observed at least ten times. The chain couples TRBV11-2 to TRBJ2-5, with D perhaps TRBD2 (6 bases). Germline V gene sequence: CDR1 SGHAT, CDR2 FQNNGV. Trimming left V 6 bases short and J 2 bases short, with 13 bases between. CDR3 length equals 14 residues. DNA for the CDR3: TGTGCCAGCAGACCCGGGAGCAAACAAGAGACCCAGTACTTC. This sequence encodes CASRPGSKQETQYF. The whole variable domain, remainder taken from reference TRBV11-2 and TRBJ2-5, is EAGVAQSPRYKIIEKRQSVAFWCNPISGHATLYWYQQILGQGPKLLIQFQNNGVVDDSQLPKDRFSAERLKGVDSTLKIQPAKLEDSAVYLCASRPGSKQETQYFGPGTRLLVL.

This clonotype was counted only a few times. The chain uses TRBV2 and TRBJ1-2, with 7 positions matching TRBD1. The CDR3 is 16 amino acids. The junction had 15 bases not matched to a gene; V was cut back by 6 bases and J by 5 bases. Germline-derived CDR1 and CDR2 are SNHLY and FYNNEI. The CDR3 is CASRSVGAGGEYGYTF. CDR3 in DNA: TGTGCCAGCAGATCCGTAGGGGCAGGGGGTGAATATGGCTACACCTTC.

The rearrangement joins TRBV7-3 to TRBJ2-7, with a tentative D call TRBD2 (7 bases). The CDR3 loop spans 15 amino acids. Trimming took 4 bases from V and 6 from J, leaving 19 bases between them. Germline V gene sequence: CDR1 SGHTA, CDR2 FQGTGA. DNA for the CDR3: TGTGCCAGCAGCTCGACTCCGACTAGCAGGGGCGAGCAGTACTTC. It codes for CASSSTPTSRGEQYF.

The V call is TRBV7-9, the J call TRBJ1-1; TRBD1 matches at 8 bases. The CDR3 spans 13 residues. V trimming: 11 bases; J trimming: 1 base; junction bases outside the gene matches: 6. Germline V gives CDR1 SEHNR, CDR2 FQNEAQ (reference sequence). The CDR3, as DNA: TGTGCCGCCCGAACAGGGGGGAACACTGAAGCTTTCTTT. It yields the protein CAARTGGNTEAFF.

This clonotype was recorded a few times. This chain joins TRBV28 and TRBJ1-5, with no clear D. The germline gives CDR1 MDHEN, CDR2 SYDVKM. This CDR3 spans 13 amino acids. V lost 6 bases, J lost 7 bases, and 13 bases lay in between. CDR3 DNA sequence: TGTGCCAGCAGCCCAGGACCAGGCCAGCCCCAGCATTTT. It translates to CASSPGPGQPQHF.

The chain has TRBV27 and TRBJ1-3, with TRBD1 identical over 7 bases. The germline V gene encodes CDR1 MNHEY and CDR2 SMNVEV (reference sequence). The CDR3 sequence is 16 residues long. V was pared by 7 bases and J by 0 bases, with 9 bases of the junction left unmatched. The CDR3 nucleotides are TGTGCCAGCATAAACCTGGGACAGTCCTCTGGAAACACCATATATTTT. This sequence encodes CASINLGQSSGNTIYF.